A single sample is the source of the 13 T cell receptor beta chains below, sequenced in a study of spatial heterogeneity in lung cancer. Study-wide results and limits: One measure, the expanded intratumoral alpha and beta TCR count, tracked tumor mutation counts.

Time point of the sample: sample taken at primary tumor resection. TCRdb ran MiXCR on the 5' RACE reads and lists one entry per CDR3 protein. The profile covers 25,000 to 30,000 distinct CDR3 sequences, with 7.1% appearing a single time and around 24% taken by the ten largest. Which antigens these TCRs recognize remains unknown. The sample here was lung tumor tissue, taken at surgery. These receptors all stem from a male donor with early-stage non-small cell lung cancer.

By share, this clonotype counts as medium-sized. J is TRBJ1-1 and V is TRBV7-8, with no clear D. In germline, CDR1 is SGHVS, CDR2 FQNEAQ. This CDR3 is built from 15 residues. Trimming cost V 0 bases and J 1 base, with 9 bases left between them. The CDR3 spells CASSLALNSNTEAFF. CDR3 coding DNA: TGTGCCAGCAGCTTAGCGCTAAATTCGAACACTGAAGCTTTCTTT.

This clonotype was observed at least ten times. The rearrangement uses TRBV5-4 and TRBJ2-3, with D possibly TRBD2 on 7 matching bases. The CDR3 is 16 residues long. V was cut by 0 bases and J by 3 bases, with 14 bases left in between. The germline gives CDR1 SGHNT, CDR2 YYREEE (reference sequence). This CDR3 is CASSLVAGAQTDTQYF. CDR3 coding DNA: TGTGCCAGCAGCTTGGTTGCGGGGGCCCAAACAGATACGCAGTATTTT.

This clonotype was seen at least ten times. This sequence joins TRBV28 and TRBJ2-2; D is possibly TRBD1 (6 bases). Germline CDR1 is MDHEN and CDR2 is SYDVKM. The CDR3 spans 14 residues. The germline V and J ends were trimmed by 7 bases and 2 bases, with 11 bases remaining between them. In DNA form, the CDR3 reads TGTGCCAGCACTACGGACAGCAACACCGGGGAGCTGTTTTTT. Translation gives CASTTDSNTGELFF.

This clonotype was detected many times. The chain has TRBV13 and TRBJ2-5; 9 nucleotides line up with TRBD1. CDR3 size: 15 residues. CDR1 is PRHDT, CDR2 FYEKMQ, per germline (reference sequence). With 3 bases clipped from V and 4 bases from J, the junction kept 6 bases outside the gene matches. CDR3 sequence: CASSFTRTGAETQYF. The DNA of the CDR3 is TGTGCCAGCAGCTTCACCCGGACAGGGGCAGAGACCCAGTACTTC.

The genes are TRBV6-2 or TRBV6-3 and TRBJ1-2, with D uncertain. The CDR3 length is 13 residues. Looked up from germline, CDR1 is MNHEY and CDR2 is SVGEGT. Deletions cut 4 bases from V and 7 bases from J, with 13 bases between. The CDR3 sequence is CASSFEEGLGYTF. CDR3 coding DNA: TGTGCCAGCAGTTTCGAGGAAGGTCTTGGCTACACCTTC.

By frequency in the sample, this clonotype is medium-sized. The gene calls are TRBV5-5 and TRBJ1-2; 9 bases are a match to TRBD1. The V gene end was trimmed by 4 bases and the J gene end by 6 bases; junction bases not matched to a gene: 19. The CDR3 contains 18 residues. The germline CDR1 and CDR2 sequences are SGHKS and YYEKEE (reference sequence). CDR3 protein: CASSPTGGAGDLLDGYTF. CDR3 DNA: TGTGCCAGCAGCCCGACAGGGGGTGCGGGGGACCTGCTGGATGGCTACACCTTC.

The chain joins TRBV11-2 to TRBJ2-1; D tentatively fits TRBD1 or TRBD2 (6 bases each). Germline CDR1 and CDR2: SGHAT and FQNNGV. The CDR3 sequence is 15 residues long. V was clipped by 4 bases and J by 7 bases, with 17 bases between them. The CDR3 DNA sequence: TGTGCCAGCAGCTCCGACGGGGGCGGGTGGAATGAGCAGTTCTTC. It is translated as CASSSDGGGWNEQFF. Full variable domain (outside the CDR3, taken from reference TRBV11-2 and TRBJ2-1): EAGVAQSPRYKIIEKRQSVAFWCNPISGHATLYWYQQILGQGPKLLIQFQNNGVVDDSQLPKDRFSAERLKGVDSTLKIQPAKLEDSAVYLCASSSDGGGWNEQFFGPGTRLTVL.

This clonotype is medium-sized. V usage is TRBV11-2 and J usage is TRBJ1-3, with 7 bases that match TRBD1. The V and J ends lost 5 bases and 4 bases, in that order; junction bases with no gene match: 14. The CDR3 totals 17 residues. The germline gives CDR1 SGHAT, CDR2 FQNNGV. As DNA, the CDR3 is TGTGCCAGCAGCCGCGGGACAGCCAGGTCGGGGGGAAACACCATATATTTT. Encoded protein: CASSRGTARSGGNTIYF.

This clonotype was seen ten or more times. The gene calls are TRBV4-3 and TRBJ1-6; maybe TRBD1 (5 bases). The germline V gene encodes CDR1 LGHNA and CDR2 YSLEER. Trimming shortened V by 4 bases and J by 14 bases, and 12 bases separated the two germline ends. The CDR3 sequence is 12 residues long. CDR3 bases: TGCGCCAGCAGCCGGGACCGGGGGGCCCTCCACTTT. Its translation is CASSRDRGALHF.

This clonotype was recorded many times. V gene TRBV11-2 combines with J gene TRBJ1-3; D unclear. The CDR3 is 15 amino acids. V lost 0 bases, J lost 2 bases, and 8 bases lay in between. CDR1 SGHAT and CDR2 FQNNGV come from the germline V gene. CDR3 nucleotide sequence: TGTGCCAGCAGCTTAGAGCCAGGCGCTGGAAACACCATATATTTT. Its translation: CASSLEPGAGNTIYF.

This clonotype was detected ten times or more. The CDR3 region is CASSQDTRQAYNEQFF. CDR3 DNA sequence: TGTGCCAGCAGCCAAGATACCCGACAGGCCTACAATGAGCAGTTCTTC. V usage is TRBV4-2 and J usage is TRBJ2-1; D might be TRBD1 (6 bases). The V end was cut by 0 bases, the J end by 2 bases, with 11 bases between. Germline V CDR1 and CDR2: LGHNA, YNFKEQ. The CDR3 is 16 amino acids.

In this sample, this clonotype turned up many times. The rearrangement joins TRBV11-3 to TRBJ1-4; TRBD1 agrees at 9 bases. V was pared by 3 bases and J by 8 bases, with 16 bases of the junction left unmatched. CDR1 SGHNT and CDR2 YENEEA come from the germline V gene. This CDR3 has 18 amino acids. CDR3 nucleotides: TGTGCCAGCAGCTTGTTTAGGGACAGGGAGTCCAGGAAGGAAAAACTGTTTTTT. Translated, it gives CASSLFRDRESRKEKLFF. Filled out from reference TRBV11-3 and TRBJ1-4, the complete variable domain reads EAGVVQSPRYKIIEKKQPVAFWCNPISGHNTLYWYLQNLGQGPELLIRYENEEAVDDSQLPKDRFSAERLKGVDSTLKIQPAELGDSAVYLCASSLFRDRESRKEKLFFGSGTQLSVL.

Many counts were recorded for this clonotype. The V call is TRBV10-3, the J call TRBJ2-7, with D uncertain. V lost 5 bases and J 3 bases, leaving 17 bases between the germline ends. CDR3 length: 15 amino acids. Germline CDR1 and CDR2: ENHRY and SYGVKD. The DNA of the CDR3 is TGTGCCATCAGTCCTGAAGGGATCTGGGGCTACGAGCAGTACTTC. This codes for CAISPEGIWGYEQYF.